The rows below give T cell receptor beta chains drawn from one sample of a study of vaccination and CD4 T cells after COVID-19. Antigen specificity for these receptors is unknown. TCRdb independently ran MiXCR on the PCR reads; one entry per CDR3 protein. The profile covers just over 20,000 distinct CDR3 sequences, with around 68% appearing a single time and roughly 23% taken by the ten largest. Sequencing was performed on CD4+ T cells from blood, cultured in vitro, taken before SARS-CoV-2 vaccination. The receptors shown here come from a human donor who received a COVID-19 vaccine. The CDR3 runs from the conserved cysteine through the conserved F or W. D genes are given only for firm matches. Size is stated for part of the rows, as once, few or many counts, or as a class when the clone is expanded.

CASSTGTGGAGNQPQHF TRBJ1-5 TRBD1 - 17 TRBV27
CASSWTGLNSPLHF TRBJ1-6 TRBD1 - 14 TRBV2
CASSPGLATDTQYF TRBJ2-3 TRBD2 - 14 TRBV7-3
CAILTGDTGELFF TRBJ2-2 - few 13 TRBV7-9
CASSLAVRGTEAFF TRBJ1-1 - - 14 TRBV7-8
CAISVSLANYGYTF TRBJ1-2 - - 14 TRBV10-3
CATSDPGLKGTGELFF TRBJ2-2 - - 16 TRBV24-1
CSARESSLAGGYTF TRBJ1-2 - - 14 TRBV20-1
CSARGAGGNNSPLHF TRBJ1-6 TRBD1 few 15 TRBV20-1
CASGTEIRNQPQHF TRBJ1-5 TRBD1 - 14 TRBV2
CASSLRGSAQETQYF TRBJ2-5 - once 15 TRBV5-6
CSARETGGSVGYTF TRBJ1-2 TRBD1 few 14 TRBV20-1
CASSIGGNQPQHF TRBJ1-5 - - 13 TRBV19
CATSGGLSSYEQYF TRBJ2-7 - - 14 TRBV15
CASSIRQGAGETQYF TRBJ2-5 TRBD1 few 15 TRBV6-1
CASSGQNSNQPQHF TRBJ1-5 - - 14 TRBV19
CASSSQQGIGSPLHF TRBJ1-6 - - 15 TRBV19
CASTPIGENTEAFF TRBJ1-1 - - 14 TRBV7-2
CASSLDLNSLGTDTQYF TRBJ2-3 - - 17 TRBV7-2
CATSDASGGAEETQYF TRBJ2-5 TRBD2 - 16 TRBV24-1
CASSHLLSWEKLFF TRBJ1-4 - few 14 TRBV2
CASSKWSVMLAGEYEQFF TRBJ2-1 - - 18 TRBV21-1
CAWNTGLYVNTEAFF TRBJ1-1 - - 15 TRBV30
CASSSEQGNYGYTF TRBJ1-2 TRBD1 few 14 TRBV6-5
CASSLSGAADTQYF TRBJ2-3 - - 14 TRBV7-9
CASRIGLYTEAFF TRBJ1-1 - once 13 TRBV2
CASSRSIGVNYGYTF TRBJ1-2 - - 15 TRBV6-1
CASSLGWYGYTF TRBJ1-2 - - 12 TRBV7-2
CASSLEYPAFF TRBJ1-1 - - 11 TRBV7-8
CASTSGLGAPQHF TRBJ1-5 - - 13 TRBV25-1
CASSLRDRTYSSYEQYF TRBJ2-7 TRBD1 few 17 TRBV7-9
CASRDRRRYGYTF TRBJ1-2 TRBD1 - 13 TRBV6-1
CSALGQGWLETQYF TRBJ2-5 - - 14 TRBV20-1
CSARVRGLFTSNQPQHF TRBJ1-5 - - 17 TRBV20-1
CASSEAGRSATNEKLFF TRBJ1-4 - - 17 TRBV6-1
CASSSHRGVGGYTF TRBJ1-2 - - 14 TRBV19
CAWGPGQGLQDTQYF TRBJ2-3 TRBD1 few 15 TRBV30
CASRSRPGTGYNEQFF TRBJ2-1 TRBD1 - 16 TRBV7-3